This T cell receptor beta chain is drawn from a study of Graves' ophthalmopathy and Graves' hyperthyroidism (dated by TCRdb to the late 2010s). Context from the whole study: Hyperthyroidism was defined as stable when no progression to ophthalmopathy occurred within 18 months of follow-up. The study used TCR beta repertoire signatures to distinguish Graves' ophthalmopathy from Graves' hyperthyroidism and to predict progression to ophthalmopathy. To explore V-J signatures that distinguish ophthalmopathy from hyperthyroidism, a discovery set of about a hundred patients was enrolled, made up of under 50 with ophthalmopathy and some 56 with stable hyperthyroidism. T-cell repertoires of thyroid tissue and blood were compared in five or six hyperthyroidism patients. In total, under 150 blood samples were TCR-sequenced: 43 ophthalmopathy, some 75 hyperthyroidism and about 17 hyperthyroidism-to-ophthalmopathy patients. The independent validation cohort included around 19 hyperthyroidism patients plus 17 patients who later progressed from hyperthyroidism to ophthalmopathy. Once sampling was done, hyperthyroidism patients were given methimazole at a starting dose of 30 mg daily, while ophthalmopathy patients were given high-dose intravenous methylprednisolone. The paper's findings and limits, for the study overall: No statistical method was used to predetermine the sample size, and group allocation was not hidden from the investigators. In cross-validation, the 13-signature model distinguished ophthalmopathy from stable hyperthyroidism with nearly 90% sensitivity and around 82% specificity, and in the test set the corresponding values were approximately 80% and 75%. Most expanded thyroid clonotypes with a frequency above 0.001 also appeared in blood, which suggests that blood repertoires may reflect the immune response in the thyroid. In validation, the model predicted ophthalmopathy progression with less than 71% sensitivity and 72.22% specificity; approximately 12 predicted patients were CT-confirmed with GO in a median of 6.5 months.

This clonotype was seen many times. Its specific antigen is unknown. No clone much larger than this one lies a single base away; base qualities are absent. For repertoire sequencing, TCR beta CDR3 regions were amplified from RNA transcripts. A first-round RT-PCR used HTBI primers with the Qiagen OneStep RT-PCR kit, followed by a second-round multiplex PCR, size selection and purification. Libraries were sequenced paired-end with 100 bp reads on an Illumina HiSeq2000. Per the authors' processing: SOAPnuke was used for read processing, and reads with adapters, uncalled bases, a mean Phred below 15, or no exact constant-primer or identifier match were discarded. COPE v1.2.5 was used to merge high-quality paired reads. Clonotypes were defined as unique nucleotide sequences and were aligned to IMGT TRB V, D and J references using MiTCR v1.1. The analysis was limited to V-J combinations with a frequency above 0.0001, which together covered approximately 99% of the repertoires. For each V-J combination, a TCR clonal expansion and chaos score was defined as F50 clonal expansion divided by the chaos observed in the TCRdist matrix. Welch's t-statistics and random forest were used to reduce the features to 10 to 15 V-J combinations, which were then used as input to a naive Bayes classifier. The Morisita-Horn index was used to measure how similar the thyroid and blood repertoires were. TCRdb reran the public reads through fastp at Q25 and MiXCR, keeping productive beta chains. Duplicate CDR3 protein sequences are folded into a single record with the most common DNA and genes. These V and J calls are TCRdb output, not the study's own analysis. A total of around 1.1 million distinct CDR3 sequences appear in this sample, 35% to 45% of them only once. In total, the top ten clones hold approximately 10% of the sample.

Via the germline V gene (reference sequence), CDR1 is LNHDA and CDR2 SQIVND. A distance of 8 bases separates the germline ends of V and J, which lose 5 bases and 3 bases respectively. Counted from cysteine to phenylalanine, this CDR3 has 13 amino acids. CDR3 DNA is the only sequence kept; it has 39 bases, read in frame from the first base. The hyperthyroidism patients were 18 to 65 years old and newly diagnosed, with a disease duration of less than 2 months. Patients with other autoimmune diseases, uncontrolled infections, pregnancy or lactation were excluded from the study. Clinical symptoms, serum thyroxine, TRAb, thyroid ultrasound and orbital computed tomography formed the basis of the diagnosis. Total RNA was extracted using Trizol reagent, and RNA quality was checked on an Agilent 2100 Bioanalyzer.

The rearranged chain carries TRBV19 and TRBJ1-5, and TRBD1 may be the D gene, going by 6 matching bases. This TCR was recovered from an adult man with Graves' hyperthyroidism. Sequencing was carried out using peripheral blood or thyroid tissue (not recorded which). The nucleotides are TGTGCCAGTAGTTGGGACACCAATCAGCCCCAGCATTTT. Translation gives CASSWDTNQPQHF. Here the CDR3 is joined to the reference TRBV19 and TRBJ1-5 genes, and the full variable domain is: DGGITQSPKYLFRKEGQNVTLSCEQNLNHDAMYWYRQDPGQGLRLIYYSQIVNDFQKGDIAEGYSVSREKKESFPLTVTSAQKNPTAFYLCASSWDTNQPQHFGDGTRLSIL.